This section outlines one TCR beta chain sequence together with its context. The data originate from a study of blood T cell repertoires in COVID-19. Study context: Samples came from the United States, Italy and Spain, spanning acute and convalescent COVID-19. PBMCs, B-cell-depleted T cells, or T cells were the source of the cDNA or gDNA that made up the material.

Per the authors' pipeline: Estimated nucleated cell counts came from reference gene primer amplification. Only in-frame clones appear in the TCRdb table, and some are missing; sequencing was by immunoSEQ multiplex PCR. That table gives V, J and clone size, and the DNA gave D and trimming. The sample contains around 290,000 clones, approximately 93% of which appear only once. Those enrolled in Seattle joined during active infection and were followed longitudinally afterward. Sequencing input: peripheral blood. This TCR was recovered from a woman in her twenties or thirties with COVID-19, enrolled during active disease.

The CDR3 DNA sequence: TGTGCCAGCAGAGACTGGGACATTTCCAATCAGCCCCAGCATTTT. Protein sequence: CASRDWDISNQPQHF. The chain is built from TRBV28 and TRBJ1-5; D might be TRBD1 (6 bases). CDR3 length: 15 amino acids. V lost 6 bases and J 3 bases, leaving 15 bases between the germline ends. Per germline, CDR1 MDHEN and CDR2 SYDVKM.